The 24 T cell receptor beta chains given below trace back to one sample, sequenced in a study of T cell responses to AZD1222 COVID-19 vaccine. Generated by immunoSEQ multiplex PCR, the TCRdb table keeps only in-frame clones and is missing some. The sample lists over 100,000 clones; under 95% were seen once. Sequences were derived from peripheral blood, sampled 28 days after the second AZD1222 dose. The receptors were gathered from an adult who received the AZD1222 COVID-19 vaccine.

The chain is built from TRBV6-5 and TRBJ1-1; possible D gene TRBD1, 5 bases. Germline V gives CDR1 MNHEY, CDR2 SVGAGI. This CDR3 region has 15 residues. With 4 bases removed from V and 3 bases from J, the gap between germline ends came to 15 bases. The DNA for the CDR3 is TGTGCCAGCAGTTTGAGGGGTCCATGGGACACTGAAGCTTTCTTT. It is translated as CASSLRGPWDTEAFF.

The chain couples TRBV10-2 to TRBJ1-1; perhaps TRBD1 as D (5 bases). The CDR3 sequence is 13 residues long. In germline, CDR1 is WSHSY, CDR2 SAAADI. V was cut by 9 bases and J by 5 bases, with 16 bases left in between. CDR3: CASTGVPRTEAFF. In DNA form, the CDR3 reads TGCGCCAGTACGGGGGTTCCGAGGACTGAAGCTTTCTTT.

The chain uses TRBV28 and TRBJ1-2; D perhaps matches TRBD1 (5 bases). Germline CDR1 and CDR2: MDHEN and SYDVKM. This CDR3 has 15 amino acids. V lost 6 bases and J 5 bases, leaving 19 bases between the germline ends. CDR3 coding DNA: TGTGCCAGCAGCCGGGGCGGCAGTCTTGGATATGGCTACACCTTC. It specifies CASSRGGSLGYGYTF.

This chain uses TRBV19 with TRBJ2-4; D is unclear. Trimming cost V 7 bases and J 0 bases, with 13 bases left between them. There are 15 residues in the CDR3. Germline-derived CDR1 and CDR2 are LNHDA and SQIVND (reference sequence). The CDR3 reads CASKSVTLAKNIQYF. In DNA, the CDR3 is TGTGCCAGTAAATCCGTGACCCTAGCCAAAAACATTCAGTACTTC.

The rearrangement uses TRBV11-2 and TRBJ1-1; TRBD1 is a possible D gene (6 bases). CDR3 length: 14 residues. In germline, CDR1 is SGHAT, CDR2 FQNNGV. V dropped 2 bases and J dropped 10 bases, with 17 bases sitting between them. The CDR3 DNA reads TGTGCCAGCAGCTTATCCTCGGGGGGCGTCGGAGCTTTCTTT. As protein: CASSLSSGGVGAFF.

The chain couples TRBV7-9 to TRBJ2-3; D ambiguous. Trimming removed 0 bases from V and 0 bases from J, with 7 bases in between. The CDR3 sequence is 15 residues long. The germline CDR1 and CDR2 sequences are SEHNR and FQNEAQ (reference sequence). The CDR3 region is CASSLAPGSTDTQYF. Here the CDR3 DNA reads TGTGCCAGCAGCTTAGCTCCAGGAAGCACAGATACGCAGTATTTT.

The chain couples TRBV9 to TRBJ1-3; D may be TRBD1 (6 bases). CDR1 and CDR2 from the germline V gene are SGDLS and YYNGEE. This CDR3 comprises 16 residues. Deletions cut 0 bases from V and 0 bases from J, with 10 bases between. The CDR3: CASSVATGGSGNTIYF. The CDR3 coding sequence is TGTGCCAGCAGCGTAGCGACAGGTGGCTCTGGAAACACCATATATTTT.

The J gene is TRBJ2-1, the V gene TRBV24-1; 11 positions match TRBD2. Germline-derived CDR1 and CDR2 are KGHDR and SFDVKD. Trimming took 1 base from V and 9 from J; bases not matched to a gene: 4. The CDR3 has 15 amino acids. CDR3 sequence: CATSDFTLAGAEQFF. The CDR3 nucleotides read TGTGCCACCAGTGATTTTACACTAGCGGGAGCTGAGCAGTTCTTC.

J is TRBJ1-5 and V is TRBV11-2; 9 bases fit TRBD1. With V trimmed by 5 bases and J by 1 base, 3 bases remained unmatched. Looked up from germline, CDR1 is SGHAT and CDR2 is FQNNGV. This CDR3 region has 15 residues. The CDR3 coding sequence is TGTGCCAGCAGCAGGACAGGGGCCAGCAATCAGCCCCAGCATTTT. Protein: CASSRTGASNQPQHF.

The V call is TRBV14, the J call TRBJ2-5; TRBD2 aligns across 13 bases. Losses at the gene ends were 3 bases for V and 4 bases for J; bases not matched to a gene: 2. The CDR3 is made up of 15 amino acids. Germline assignment: CDR1 SGHDN and CDR2 FVKESK. The CDR3 DNA reads as TGTGCCAGCAGCCAGAGACTAGCGGGAGGAGAGACCCAGTACTTC. This sequence encodes CASSQRLAGGETQYF.

J is TRBJ2-2 and V is TRBV4-2; no firm D call. V lost 0 bases, J lost 1 base, and 3 bases lay in between. Germline loops: CDR1 LGHNA, CDR2 YNFKEQ. This CDR3 is built from 14 residues. CDR3 loop: CASSQEQNTGELFF. In nucleotides, the CDR3 is TGTGCCAGCAGCCAAGAACAGAACACCGGGGAGCTGTTTTTT.

This rearrangement joins TRBV18 to TRBJ2-5; maybe TRBD1 (5 bases). The CDR3 sequence is 14 residues long. V lost 3 bases to trimming and J lost 3 bases, with 11 bases between them. Germline assignment: CDR1 KGHSH and CDR2 LQKENI. The CDR3 region is CASSPGQGKETQYF. For the CDR3, the DNA is TGTGCCAGCTCACCGGGCCAGGGCAAAGAGACCCAGTACTTC.

The gene calls are TRBV7-8 and TRBJ1-5, with no clear D. CDR1 and CDR2 from the germline V gene are SGHVS and FQNEAQ. CDR3 length: 16 amino acids. Trimming removed 5 bases at V and 10 bases at J, with 24 bases between. CDR3 residues: CASSPQFTANSSPQHF. The CDR3, as DNA: TGTGCCAGCAGCCCACAATTTACTGCCAACTCCAGTCCCCAGCATTTT.

V is TRBV6-5 and J is TRBJ2-1; 9 nucleotides line up with TRBD2. Germline V CDR1 and CDR2: MNHEY, SVGAGI. V lost 7 bases to trimming and J lost 9 bases; unmatched junction nucleotides: 10. The CDR3 length is 14 residues. In DNA form, the CDR3 reads TGTGCCAGCACCCGGGCGGGAGGGCCAGGTGAGCAGTTCTTC. Its protein product is CASTRAGGPGEQFF.

Remarks on this clone: This specimen includes other DNA sequences encoding the same CDR3. The chain recombines TRBV24-1 with TRBJ2-2; TRBD1 is a possible D gene (5 bases). With 0 bases removed from V and 1 base from J, the gap between germline ends came to 5 bases. CDR3 size: 15 residues. CDR1 KGHDR and CDR2 SFDVKD come from the germline V gene. The CDR3 DNA reads as TGTGCCACCAGTGATTTGGGACAGAACACCGGGGAGCTGTTTTTT. It encodes CATSDLGQNTGELFF.

V is TRBV5-1 and J is TRBJ2-4, with 9 bases fitting TRBD1. CDR1 is SGHRS and CDR2 is YFSETQ in the germline V gene. This CDR3 is built from 14 residues. V was clipped by 2 bases and J by 5 bases; unmatched bases: 2. The CDR3 DNA sequence: TGCGCCAGCAGCTTACAGGGGGCTCAAAACATTCAGTACTTC. Amino acids: CASSLQGAQNIQYF.

This sequence joins TRBV13 and TRBJ1-3; D gene ambiguous. Germline CDR1 reads PRHDT; CDR2 reads FYEKMQ (reference sequence). Trimming took 5 bases from V and 1 from J, leaving 12 bases between them. The CDR3 runs to 15 residues. The CDR3 here is CASSPNSNSGNTIYF. The DNA of the CDR3 is TGTGCCAGCAGCCCAAACTCAAATTCTGGAAACACCATATATTTT.

The V and J genes are TRBV7-3 and TRBJ2-1; 9 nucleotides match TRBD2. The CDR3 consists of 16 residues. Per the germline V gene, CDR1 is SGHTA and CDR2 is FQGTGA. The junction had 11 bases not matched to a gene; V was cut back by 5 bases and J by 6 bases. The CDR3 protein is CASSPQGREGLNEQFF. CDR3 bases: TGTGCCAGCAGCCCTCAGGGGCGGGAGGGCCTCAATGAGCAGTTCTTC. The complete variable domain, with remaining parts taken from reference TRBV7-3 and TRBJ2-1, reads GAGVSQTPSNKVTEKGKYVELRCDPISGHTALYWYRQSLGQGPEFLIYFQGTGAADDSGLPNDRFFAVRPEGSVSTLKIQRTERGDSAVYLCASSPQGREGLNEQFFGPGTRLTVL.

This rearrangement joins TRBV19 to TRBJ1-5; the match to TRBD1 covers 8 bases. Germline V gene lookup returns CDR1 LNHDA and CDR2 SQIVND (reference sequence). This CDR3 region has 15 residues. Losses at the gene ends were 4 bases for V and 3 bases for J; bases not matched to a gene: 5. The CDR3 protein is CASSTGQGLNQPQHF. The CDR3 bases are TGTGCCAGTAGTACAGGACAGGGTCTCAATCAGCCCCAGCATTTT. The whole variable domain, remainder taken from reference TRBV19 and TRBJ1-5, is DGGITQSPKYLFRKEGQNVTLSCEQNLNHDAMYWYRQDPGQGLRLIYYSQIVNDFQKGDIAEGYSVSREKKESFPLTVTSAQKNPTAFYLCASSTGQGLNQPQHFGDGTRLSIL.

V usage is TRBV27 and J usage is TRBJ2-2, with D possibly TRBD1 on 5 matching bases. Germline V CDR1 and CDR2: MNHEY, SMNVEV (reference sequence). Trimming took 6 bases from V and 2 from J, leaving 10 bases between them. This CDR3 spans 14 amino acids. CDR3 sequence: CASRHRRNTGELFF. CDR3 nucleotide sequence: TGTGCCAGCAGACACAGGAGAAACACCGGGGAGCTGTTTTTT.

Only one count was recorded for this clone. V and J are TRBV6-5 and TRBJ1-2; D is perhaps TRBD1 (5 bases). CDR1 and CDR2 from the germline V gene are MNHEY and SVGAGI. The CDR3 has 14 amino acids. Trimming removed 6 bases from V and 2 bases from J, with 13 bases in between. CDR3 sequence reads: CASRRGEGNYGYTF. The DNA for the CDR3 is TGTGCCAGCAGGCGAGGGGAGGGGAACTATGGCTACACCTTC.

The genes are TRBV3-1 (or the pseudogene TRBV3-2) and TRBJ2-1; 14 positions agree with TRBD2. Unmatched junction bases numbered 4, after V lost 4 bases and J lost 2 bases. Germline assignment: CDR1 LGHDT and CDR2 YNNKEL (reference sequence). The CDR3 contains 17 residues. CDR3 DNA: TGTGCCAGCAGCCGGACTAGCGGGAGGCTAACCTACAATGAGCAGTTCTTC. Amino acid sequence: CASSRTSGRLTYNEQFF.

The chain joins TRBV24-1 to TRBJ2-5; the match to TRBD1 covers 11 bases. V shed 4 bases, J shed 5 bases, and the junction held 5 bases outside the gene matches. The length of the CDR3 is 15 residues. Germline CDR1 and CDR2: KGHDR and SFDVKD. The CDR3 protein is CATSDPGQGVETQYF. CDR3 coding DNA: TGTGCCACCAGTGACCCGGGACAGGGGGTGGAGACCCAGTACTTC.

The rearrangement uses TRBV5-1 and TRBJ2-2; no definite D call. The CDR3 has 14 residues. The germline V and J ends were trimmed by 2 bases and 1 base, with 6 bases remaining between them. CDR1 and CDR2 from the germline V gene are SGHRS and YFSETQ. CDR3 amino acids: CASSFVRNTGELFF. The CDR3 DNA follows: TGCGCCAGCAGCTTCGTACGGAACACCGGGGAGCTGTTTTTT. Complete variable domain (other parts from reference TRBV5-1 and TRBJ2-2): KAGVTQTPRYLIKTRGQQVTLSCSPISGHRSVSWYQQTPGQGLQFLFEYFSETQRNKGNFPGRFSGRQFSNSRSEMNVSTLELGDSALYLCASSFVRNTGELFFGEGSRLTVL.